This entry lists 23 T cell receptor beta chains sequenced from one sample in a study of beta chain features in type 1 diabetes. Expressed TCRB transcripts were sequenced, since all the RNA that had been isolated was reverse transcribed. TCRdb's table, derived via immunoSEQ multiplex PCR, lists solely in-frame clones and lacks some. The profile shows around 450,000 clones, 9.5% to 12% of them singletons. Source material: naive CD4+ T cells from blood. These receptors came from a woman under 30 in good health.

This clone was counted a few times. This chain links TRBV7-8 with TRBJ2-7; maybe TRBD1 (6 bases). The CDR3 length is 14 residues. V lost 2 bases and J 6 bases, leaving 14 bases between the germline ends. Germline values: CDR1 SGHVS, CDR2 FQNEAQ. The CDR3 is CASSLTGTSSEQYF. The CDR3 DNA reads TGTGCCAGCAGCTTAACCGGGACAAGCAGCGAGCAGTACTTC.

This clone was recorded a few times. The chain carries TRBV4-1 and TRBJ1-4, with 7 bases matching TRBD1. V lost 1 base to trimming and J lost 5 bases; unmatched junction nucleotides: 4. CDR1 and CDR2 from the germline V gene are MGHRA and YSYEKL. This CDR3 has 15 residues. CDR3 bases: TGCGCCAGCAGCCAAGTCGTGACAGGGAATGAAAAACTGTTTTTT. This codes for CASSQVVTGNEKLFF.

The gene calls are TRBV28 and TRBJ2-6; 7 bases are shared with TRBD1. Germline CDR1 and CDR2: MDHEN and SYDVKM. Trimming cost V 5 bases and J 11 bases; bases outside gene matches: 12. CDR3 length equals 15 residues. The CDR3 protein is CASSALKGAPHVLTF. CDR3 in DNA: TGTGCCAGCAGTGCGCTTAAGGGGGCCCCGCACGTCCTGACTTTC.

This clone was observed a handful of times. This CDR3 is CASSITGSYSPLHF. The CDR3 DNA is TGTGCCAGCAGTATTACAGGGTCTTATTCACCCCTCCACTTT. The chain combines TRBV25-1 with TRBJ1-6; tentative D call: TRBD1 (6 bases). The CDR3 runs 14 residues. Germline V gives CDR1 MGHDK, CDR2 SYGVNS. Between the trimmed V and J ends, which lost 5 bases and 8 bases, there was a span of 13 bases.

The rearrangement links TRBV30 to TRBJ1-1; D is unresolved. CDR1 is GTSNPN and CDR2 is SVGIG in the germline V gene (reference sequence). Between the trimmed V and J ends, which lost 3 bases and 6 bases, there was a span of 14 bases. The CDR3 is 13 residues long. This CDR3 is CAWRVLGGAEAFF. In nucleotides, the CDR3 is TGTGCCTGGAGGGTACTGGGTGGGGCTGAAGCTTTCTTT.

The CDR3: CASSTHPGGDYEQYV. CDR3 nucleotides: TGTGCCAGCAGCACGCATCCGGGGGGTGACTACGAGCAGTACGTC. The chain combines TRBV5-4 with TRBJ2-7, with TRBD2 identical over 7 bases. Trimming removed 4 bases from V and 3 bases from J; junction bases left unmatched: 10. The CDR3 extends over 15 amino acids. In germline, CDR1 is SGHNT, CDR2 YYREEE (reference sequence).

In this sample, this clone turned up many times. CDR3 sequence (DNA): TGCAGCGCCTCCCAAAATTCTGGGGCCAACGTCCTGACTTTC. It translates to CSASQNSGANVLTF. The chain employs TRBV29-1 and TRBJ2-6; D unclear. This CDR3 region has 14 residues. CDR1 is SQVTM, CDR2 ANQGSEA, per germline. With 7 bases removed from V and 1 base from J, the gap between germline ends came to 11 bases.

This chain joins TRBV7-9 and TRBJ2-1, with 9 nucleotides matching TRBD2. V dropped 1 base and J dropped 6; count of bases not matched to a gene: 7. Germline V CDR1 and CDR2: SEHNR, FQNEAQ (reference sequence). CDR3 length equals 16 residues. CDR3 bases: TGTGCCAGCAGCTTAGTAGTAGTGACTAGCGGCAATGAGCAGTTCTTC. This gives the protein CASSLVVVTSGNEQFF. The full variable domain, in which reference TRBV7-9 and TRBJ2-1 provide the parts outside the CDR3, is DTGVSQNPRHKITKRGQNVTFRCDPISEHNRLYWYRQTLGQGPEFLTYFQNEAQLEKSRLLSDRFSAERPKGSFSTLEIQRTEQGDSAMYLCASSLVVVTSGNEQFFGPGTRLTVL.

The genes are TRBV5-1 and TRBJ2-7; D gene ambiguous. The CDR3 loop spans 12 amino acids. V was trimmed by 5 bases and J by 2 bases, leaving 8 bases between them. The V gene's germline CDR1 is SGHRS and CDR2 YFSETQ. The CDR3 nucleotides are TGCGCCAGCAGAGCAAAACCCTACGAGCAGTACGTC. It encodes CASRAKPYEQYV.

V is TRBV7-2 and J is TRBJ2-4, with D possibly being TRBD2 (5 bases). V was pared by 2 bases and J by 7 bases, with 15 bases between. The germline gives CDR1 SGHTA, CDR2 FQGNSA. The CDR3 has 15 amino acids. The CDR3 bases are TGTGCCAGCAGCTTAAAACCGGGTTTAGCGAACATTCAGTACTTC. Its translation: CASSLKPGLANIQYF.

The chain uses TRBV11-1 and TRBJ1-4; D gene unclear. The V end lost 5 bases, the J end lost 5 bases, and 12 bases lay between the germline ends. The CDR3 covers 14 residues. CDR1 is SGHAT, CDR2 FQDESV, per germline (reference sequence). CDR3 in amino acids: CASSQGGNNEKLFF. CDR3 nucleotide sequence: TGTGCCAGCAGCCAAGGAGGAAACAATGAAAAACTGTTTTTT.

This clone was seen more than once but under ten times. The chain links TRBV28 to TRBJ2-6; 9 bases line up with TRBD1. V shed 4 bases, J shed 2 bases, and the junction held 6 bases outside the gene matches. The CDR3 contains 17 residues. Germline CDR1 is MDHEN and CDR2 is SYDVKM. CDR3 bases: TGTGCCAGCAGTTCCTCACAGGGGGCGCCTGGGGCCAACGTCCTGACTTTC. It encodes CASSSSQGAPGANVLTF.

This clone was counted between two and nine times. The chain carries TRBV27 and TRBJ1-3; tentative D call: TRBD1 (6 bases). V lost 5 bases and J lost 0, with 8 bases in between. This CDR3 has 14 amino acids. Per germline, CDR1 MNHEY and CDR2 SMNVEV (reference sequence). CDR3 in amino acids: CASSKQGSGNTIYF. The CDR3 coding sequence is TGTGCCAGCAGTAAACAGGGCTCTGGAAACACCATATATTTT.

V and J are TRBV18 and TRBJ2-1; no clear D gene. The length of the CDR3 is 16 residues. The V gene lost 2 bases and the J gene lost 5 bases, with 16 bases spanning the gap. Germline CDR1 KGHSH, CDR2 LQKENI. The DNA for the CDR3 is TGTGCCAGCTCACCAATCACGGGTATGGGGAACAATGAGCAGTTCTTC. This codes for CASSPITGMGNNEQFF.

The chain uses TRBV11-1 and TRBJ2-2; D remains unclear. The germline V and J ends were trimmed by 5 bases and 4 bases, with 11 bases remaining between them. The CDR3 has 14 amino acids. CDR1 is SGHAT and CDR2 is FQDESV in the germline V gene (reference sequence). In DNA, the CDR3 is TGTGCCAGCAGCCCCCGGCTCTCCACCGGGGAGCTGTTTTTT. This translates into CASSPRLSTGELFF.

This clone was detected a few times. The chain uses TRBV5-1 and TRBJ2-2, with D possibly being TRBD1 (6 bases). Germline V gene sequence: CDR1 SGHRS, CDR2 YFSETQ. V was shortened by 4 bases and J by 6 bases, with 10 bases between the two germline ends. This CDR3 spans 13 amino acids. CDR3 amino acids: CASSIDRSGELFF. CDR3 coding DNA: TGCGCCAGCAGCATTGACAGGTCCGGGGAGCTGTTTTTT.

The table lists this clone with a few counts. The chain employs TRBV13 and TRBJ1-2; tentatively, D is TRBD1 (6 bases). Trimming took off 5 bases at V and 9 bases at J, with 13 bases between the two ends. CDR1 PRHDT and CDR2 FYEKMQ come from the germline V gene (reference sequence). The CDR3 covers 12 residues. For the CDR3, the DNA is TGTGCCAGCAGCCTAATCCAGGGGAGCTACACCTTC. Protein: CASSLIQGSYTF.

This clone appeared a few times. The V and J genes are TRBV6-5 and TRBJ2-1; possibly TRBD2 for D (6 bases). Looked up from germline, CDR1 is MNHEY and CDR2 is SVGAGI. V was shortened by 5 bases and J by 8 bases, with 13 bases between the two germline ends. This CDR3 has 13 residues. The CDR3 reads CASSPKLADEQFF. Written as DNA, the CDR3 is TGTGCCAGCAGTCCCAAACTAGCAGATGAGCAGTTCTTC.

The chain is built from TRBV7-2 and TRBJ2-1; 7 nucleotides line up with TRBD2. Trimming at V came to 5 bases and at J to 12 bases, leaving 7 bases not matched to a gene. The CDR3 is made up of 12 amino acids. The germline gives CDR1 SGHTA, CDR2 FQGNSA. CDR3 in amino acids: CASSPAPGGQFF. CDR3 DNA sequence: TGTGCCAGCAGCCCCGCCCCGGGGGGGCAGTTCTTC.

This clone was counted a few times. The chain couples TRBV4-3 to TRBJ1-4; unclear D gene. Germline V lookup: CDR1 LGHNA, CDR2 YSLEER. The CDR3 spans 13 residues. V was pared by 2 bases and J by 9 bases, with 10 bases between. The CDR3 nucleotides read TGCGCCAGCAGCCAACGGGGATCACAAAAACTGTTTTTT. Protein product: CASSQRGSQKLFF.

J is TRBJ2-6 and V is TRBV7-3; possible D gene TRBD1, 5 bases. The V gene lost 5 bases and the J gene lost 2 bases, with 7 bases spanning the gap. Germline-derived CDR1 and CDR2 are SGHTA and FQGTGA. CDR3 length equals 14 residues. CDR3 region: CASSGQPGANVLTF. For the CDR3, the DNA is TGTGCCAGCAGCGGACAACCTGGGGCCAACGTCCTGACTTTC.

This clone was recorded a few times. V gene TRBV12-5 combines with J gene TRBJ2-1, with 11 bases lining up with TRBD1. The CDR3 spans 16 residues. Losses at the gene ends were 0 bases for V and 6 bases for J; bases not matched to a gene: 4. Per germline, CDR1 LGHNT and CDR2 FRNRAP. This chain's CDR3 is CASGLVLGTGGNEQFF. DNA for the CDR3: TGTGCTAGTGGTTTGGTACTCGGGACAGGGGGCAATGAGCAGTTCTTC.

In this sample, this clone turned up a few times. The same CDR3 arises from other DNA sequences in this sample as well. The gene calls are TRBV7-9 and TRBJ1-5; TRBD1 matches at 10 bases. Germline V CDR1 and CDR2: SEHNR, FQNEAQ (reference sequence). The V segment lost 5 bases and the J segment 4 bases; nucleotides outside the gene matches: 5. The CDR3 extends over 15 amino acids. The chain's CDR3 is CASSLGQGSNQPQHF. In DNA, the CDR3 is TGTGCCAGCAGCCTGGGACAGGGGTCGAATCAGCCCCAGCATTTT. Supplemented by reference TRBV7-9 and TRBJ1-5, the full variable domain reads DTGVSQNPRHKITKRGQNVTFRCDPISEHNRLYWYRQTLGQGPEFLTYFQNEAQLEKSRLLSDRFSAERPKGSFSTLEIQRTEQGDSAMYLCASSLGQGSNQPQHFGDGTRLSIL.